This T cell receptor (beta chain) was identified during a study of cytomegalovirus exposure and HLA in healthy donors. Study results and caveats: Serostatus for CMV was the only available immune exposure information.

This PCR relied on a set of 60 Vbeta primers and 13 Jbeta primers. Sequencing was performed with immunoSEQ multiplex PCR; in TCRdb, only in-frame clones are kept and a portion is missing. The sample holds 100,000 to 150,000 clones, less than 80% seen once. Germline assignment: CDR1 LNHDA and CDR2 SQIVND (reference sequence). This CDR3 is built from 14 residues. V shed 9 bases and J shed 8 bases, with 19 bases lying between them. Only a few counts were recorded for this clone. The target antigen is unknown. The clonotype comes from a man aged 25-45 years in good health and CMV-seronegative. This chain joins TRBV19 and TRBJ1-4, with D uncertain. Sequencing used PBMCs. CDR3 nucleotide sequence: TGTGCCAGCGATAGTAGGCCCCGAGGGGAAAAACTGTTTTTT. This codes for CASDSRPRGEKLFF.